This T cell receptor beta chain was sequenced in a study of shared clonotypes between healthy human individuals. Study-level findings and limits: Naive CD4 clonotype sharing across several donors was about 5%. The study found lower generation probabilities in non-shared clonotypes than in those shared by all four donors. The study drew on few donors, limiting represented genetic and exposure-history diversity.

Naive CD8 cells lacked CD45RO, underwent positive selection for CCR7 and left out terminally differentiated effector memory CD45RA+ cells. The CDR3 contains 15 residues. A word on this clone: Its antigen is not known.

Each replicate PCR on the sorted subsets used 200 to 250 ng DNA (around 31,000 T cell genomes). The method was immunoSEQ multiplex PCR; TCRdb's version includes in-frame clones alone and lacks a portion of them. The sample records millions of clones, 90% to 95% being singletons. This chain connects TRBV1 to TRBJ2-5; the DNA was not compared with TRBD1, the D call given in the table. TRBV1 is a documented pseudogene. Material for sequencing was naive CD8+ T cells from PBMCs. This TCR derives from a man between 18 and 35 years old in good health. Some clones in this sample may be carry-over from other donors' samples. As DNA, the CDR3 is TGCACCAGCAGCCGGTGGGCAACCGCCCAAGAGACCCAGTACTTC. It specifies CTSSRWATAQETQYF.